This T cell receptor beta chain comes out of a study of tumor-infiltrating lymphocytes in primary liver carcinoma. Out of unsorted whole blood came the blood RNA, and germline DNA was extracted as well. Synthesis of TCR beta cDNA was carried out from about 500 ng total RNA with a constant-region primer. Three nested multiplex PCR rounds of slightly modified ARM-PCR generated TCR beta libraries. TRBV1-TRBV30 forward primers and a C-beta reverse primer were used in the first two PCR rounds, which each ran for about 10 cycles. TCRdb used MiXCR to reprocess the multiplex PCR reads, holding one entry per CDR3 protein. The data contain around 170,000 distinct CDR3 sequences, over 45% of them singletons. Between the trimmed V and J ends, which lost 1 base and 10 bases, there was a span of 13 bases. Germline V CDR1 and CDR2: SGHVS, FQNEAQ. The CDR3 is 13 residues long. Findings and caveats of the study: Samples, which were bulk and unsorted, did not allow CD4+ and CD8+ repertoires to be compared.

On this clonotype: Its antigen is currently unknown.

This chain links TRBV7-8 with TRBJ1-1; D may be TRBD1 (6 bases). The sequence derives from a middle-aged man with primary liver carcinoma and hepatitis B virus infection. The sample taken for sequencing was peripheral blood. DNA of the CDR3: TGTGCCAGCAGCTTAGACAGGGATGATGGAGCTTTCTTT. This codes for CASSLDRDDGAFF.